Listed here is a single T cell receptor beta chain. This CDR3 region has 15 residues. V was clipped by 0 bases and J by 0 bases, with 9 bases between them. Germline V CDR1 and CDR2: SGDLS, YYNGEE. This sample was taken from a study of blood T cell repertoires in COVID-19. Turning to the study itself: Researchers got acute and convalescent COVID-19 samples from the United States, Italy and Spain. T cells, B-cell-depleted T cells, or PBMCs provided the cDNA or gDNA that served as material.

Source study methods: Researchers report that nucleated cell counts were estimated from reference gene primer amplification. The table came from immunoSEQ multiplex PCR; TCRdb's copy has only in-frame clones and leaves some out. Clone size and the V and J calls come from that table; the DNA yielded D and trimming. The repertoire holds approximately 410,000 clones, 86% seen once, with roughly 1.4% in the top ten. Input material: peripheral blood. The receptor was derived from a woman in her twenties or thirties with active or convalescent COVID-19. The gene calls are TRBV9 and TRBJ1-1; no definite D call. The CDR3 DNA is TGTGCCAGCAGCGTAGGTCGCAGGCTGAACACTGAAGCTTTCTTT. The encoded protein is CASSVGRRLNTEAFF.